The rows below give T cell receptor beta chains drawn from one sample of a study of blood T cell repertoires in COVID-19. Some clones are missing from TCRdb's copy, which holds only in-frame ones; the method was immunoSEQ multiplex PCR. The repertoire holds about 120,000 clones, about 85% seen once, with approximately 30% in the top ten. Sequencing input: peripheral blood. The receptors derive from a woman of 80 years or more with acute or convalescent COVID-19. Each CDR3 is given with its conserved first and last residue. D genes are given only for firm matches. Size values are once, few and many counts, or a class for expanded clones, and some rows have none.

>TRBV9|TRBD2|15|TRBJ2-5|-
TGTGCCAGCAGCTTCTCCCCTAGCGGGCTAGAGACCCAGTACTTC
CASSFSPSGLETQYF
>TRBV6-5|TRBD2|15|TRBJ2-3|-
TGTGCCAGCAGAGGAGCGGGGGGAAGCACAGATACGCAGTATTTT
CASRGAGGSTDTQYF
>TRBV4-2|TRBD1|15|TRBJ1-2|-
TGTGCCAGCAGCCAAGCACAGGGGCAGACCTATGGCTACACCTTC
CASSQAQGQTYGYTF
>TRBV7-9|-|16|TRBJ2-1|-
TGTGCCAGCAGCCCCGCAGAGTCAGGGTTATCCCTTGAGCAGTTCTTC
CASSPAESGLSLEQFF
>TRBV7-2|TRBD1|14|TRBJ2-7|-
TGTGCCAGCAGCTTTACCGGGACAGTGGGCGAGCAGTACTTC
CASSFTGTVGEQYF
>TRBV5-1|-|13|TRBJ1-2|-
TGCGCCAGCAGCAGGGCAGGGGATACAGGCTACACCTTC
CASSRAGDTGYTF
>TRBV4-1|TRBD1|14|TRBJ1-2|-
TGCGCCAGCAGCCAAGGGGGGACAGCATATGGCTACACCTTC
CASSQGGTAYGYTF
>TRBV19|TRBD1|14|TRBJ1-4|once
TGTGCCAGTAACCGAGGGACAGGGGGAGAAAAACTGTTTTTT
CASNRGTGGEKLFF
>TRBV9|TRBD2|15|TRBJ2-3|-
TGTGCCAGCAGCGTCAGCGGGGGAGGGGCAGATACGCAGTATTTT
CASSVSGGGADTQYF
>TRBV3-1/TRBV3-2|TRBD1|12|TRBJ2-7|-
TGTGCCAGCAGCTTTTACAGGGGCGAGCAGTACTTC
CASSFYRGEQYF
>TRBV7-9|TRBD1|15|TRBJ1-4|once
TGTGCCAGCAGCTTGACAGGGGTAACTAATGAAAAACTGTTTTTT
CASSLTGVTNEKLFF
>TRBV5-1|-|16|TRBJ1-6|-
TGCGCCAGCAGCTTGGCCGTGTCGCAGAATAATTCACCCCTCCACTTT
CASSLAVSQNNSPLHF
>TRBV11-1|-|14|TRBJ1-1|once
TGTGCCAGCAGAACTGGACAGATGAACACTGAAGCTTTCTTT
CASRTGQMNTEAFF
>TRBV6-5|-|16|TRBJ1-3|-
TGTGCCAGCAGTTACGGGGGGGCCGGGATTGGAAACACCATATATTTT
CASSYGGAGIGNTIYF
>TRBV7-2|-|13|TRBJ2-1|-
TGTGCCAGCAGCTTATTTTCAGGCAATGAGCAGTTCTTC
CASSLFSGNEQFF
>TRBV5-6|-|16|TRBJ2-6|-
TGTGCCAGCAGCTTAAAAGCCTCTTCTGGGGCCAACGTCCTGACTTTC
CASSLKASSGANVLTF
>TRBV5-1|-|16|TRBJ2-2|-
TGCGCCAGCAGCCTGGTATGGGCTTCCAACACCGGGGAGCTGTTTTTT
CASSLVWASNTGELFF
>TRBV19|-|18|TRBJ1-5|-
TGTGCCAGTAGTATTTTTGGGAGTAGGACTTATCGGCATCAGCCCCAGCATTTT
CASSIFGSRTYRHQPQHF
>TRBV7-2|TRBD1|14|TRBJ1-3|few
TGTGCCAGCAGCTTCGGGACAGGAGGAAACACCATATATTTT
CASSFGTGGNTIYF
>TRBV9|-|15|TRBJ1-2|-
TGTGCCAGCAGCGTAGAGTCTAAGGGCGGGTATGGCTACACCTTC
CASSVESKGGYGYTF
>TRBV11-2|TRBD1|14|TRBJ1-6|once
TGTGCCAGCAGCTTAGGACAGGGGTATTCACCCCTCCACTTT
CASSLGQGYSPLHF
>TRBV14|-|16|TRBJ2-5|-
TGTGCCAGCAGCCAGGGTCGGGGCAGGGGAGAAGAGACCCAGTACTTC
CASSQGRGRGEETQYF
>TRBV6-5|-|14|TRBJ1-4|-
TGTGCCAGCAGTCCTAGGACACAGGGCAGGCGGCTGTTTTTT
CASSPRTQGRRLFF
>TRBV18|-|15|TRBJ1-1|-
TGTGCCAGCTCACCCGACTTGGACAGCCCGAACCTTACTTTCTTT
CASSPDLDSPNLTFF